Listed here are 8 T cell receptor beta chains from one sample, sequenced in a study of memory CD4+ T cells and cytomegalovirus serostatus (dated by TCRdb to the late 2010s). Single viable CD3+CD4+CD8-CD45RO+ cells were sorted as memory CD4+ T cells on a FACSAria II. Library preparation employed the immunoSEQ multiplex PCR assay. The table was pulled from immuneACCESS by TCRdb, which kept in-frame rearrangements only. Such tables lose some clones; where checked, under half of the loss comes from unresolved V genes, and the rest has no known cause. The sample includes about 53,000 clones, with about 81% observed a single time. Of the sample, approximately 1% is held by the ten largest clones. Material for sequencing was memory CD4+ T cells from blood. The source of these receptors is an adult in good health and CMV-seronegative.

The rearrangement joins TRBV5-1 to TRBJ2-3; maybe TRBD1 (6 bases). Germline CDR1 and CDR2: SGHRS and YFSETQ. The CDR3 totals 14 residues. V lost 3 bases, J lost 2 bases, and 10 bases lay in between. The CDR3 sequence is CASSSGTFTDTQYF. The CDR3 DNA follows: TGCGCCAGCAGCTCAGGGACATTCACAGATACGCAGTATTTT.

The rearrangement joins TRBV4-3 to TRBJ1-2, with D uncertain. The CDR3 covers 15 residues. V was pared by 0 bases and J by 4 bases, with 12 bases between. Germline loops: CDR1 LGHNA, CDR2 YSLEER. The DNA of the CDR3 is TGCGCCAGCAGCCAAGATCTTGTCAGCCCCTATGGCTACACCTTC. Translation: CASSQDLVSPYGYTF.

The chain combines TRBV5-5 with TRBJ2-5; 7 bases agree with TRBD1. Germline-derived CDR1 and CDR2 are SGHKS and YYEKEE (reference sequence). The CDR3 contains 14 residues. V dropped 4 bases and J dropped 5; count of bases not matched to a gene: 8. This CDR3 reads CASSGDSWSETQYF. DNA of the CDR3: TGTGCCAGCAGCGGGGACAGTTGGAGTGAGACCCAGTACTTC.

The chain employs TRBV19 and TRBJ1-2; D is ambiguous. The CDR3 consists of 12 residues. Germline V gives CDR1 LNHDA, CDR2 SQIVND (reference sequence). Trimming took off 5 bases at V and 1 base at J, with 5 bases between the two ends. CDR3 DNA: TGTGCCAGTAGTTCCCTTAACTATGGCTACACCTTC. This translates into CASSSLNYGYTF.

The chain uses TRBV7-9 and TRBJ1-2, with 7 positions matching TRBD1. The CDR3 runs 12 residues. Unmatched junction bases numbered 7, after V lost 4 bases and J lost 11 bases. Germline CDR1 and CDR2: SEHNR and FQNEAQ (reference sequence). The CDR3 reads CASSSGQRPYTF. The CDR3 bases are TGTGCCAGCAGCTCGGGACAGCGCCCTTACACCTTC.

This clone showed up just once. The chain is built from TRBV14 and TRBJ2-1, with D maybe TRBD1 (5 bases). CDR1 is SGHDN and CDR2 is FVKESK in the germline V gene. Deletions cut 4 bases from V and 3 bases from J, with 10 bases between. CDR3 length: 14 amino acids. The CDR3 DNA sequence: TGTGCCAGCAGCCGCCAGGGCAGCTACAATGAGCAGTTCTTC. It translates to CASSRQGSYNEQFF.

The chain uses TRBV18 and TRBJ1-1; D unclear. This CDR3 is built from 16 residues. V shed 2 bases and J shed 1 base, with 14 bases lying between them. Germline CDR1 and CDR2: KGHSH and LQKENI. CDR3 nucleotides: TGTGCCAGCTCACCAATCCTCGAGTTGGCGAACACTGAAGCTTTCTTT. This encodes CASSPILELANTEAFF.

J is TRBJ1-5 and V is TRBV9; D may be TRBD1 (6 bases). The V end was cut by 0 bases, the J end by 10 bases, with 8 bases between. The germline V gene encodes CDR1 SGDLS and CDR2 YYNGEE. CDR3 length: 12 amino acids. Here the CDR3 DNA reads TGTGCCAGCAGCGTAGAGGGGGGACCCCAGCATTTT. It translates to CASSVEGGPQHF.